The 23 T cell receptor beta chains given below trace back to one sample, sequenced in a study of control samples from healthy donors and cancer patients (dated by TCRdb to 2018 to 2021). Libraries were constructed by the immunoSEQ multiplex PCR assay. Entries here come from immuneACCESS through TCRdb and include only in-frame sequences with V and J called. Some clones fail to appear in such tables; in the studies checked, an unresolved V gene covers under half of the shortfall, and the cause of the remainder is unknown. Here the sample has approximately 120,000 clones; less than 95% occur a single time. The ten largest clones add up to roughly 4.4% of the sample. Material: blood. These TCRs come from a human donor in good health. The donor label of this sample is uncertain.

This clone was counted between two and nine times. This chain joins TRBV24-1 and TRBJ2-3; D is unclear. The germline V and J ends were trimmed by 4 bases and 2 bases, with 6 bases remaining between them. This CDR3 contains 13 residues. The germline V gene encodes CDR1 KGHDR and CDR2 SFDVKD. For the CDR3, the DNA is TGTGCCACCAGTGAGACAATCACAGATACGCAGTATTTT. Translated, it gives CATSETITDTQYF.

The rearrangement joins TRBV2 to TRBJ2-1, with a tentative D call TRBD1 (5 bases). V shed 8 bases and J shed 0 bases, with 14 bases lying between them. Germline CDR1 SNHLY, CDR2 FYNNEI. The CDR3 sequence is 15 residues long. As DNA, the CDR3 is TGTGCCAGCCAGGGTACCCACAGCTCCTACAATGAGCAGTTCTTC. Translated: CASQGTHSSYNEQFF.

The chain combines TRBV10-3 with TRBJ1-1; D remains unclear. Germline lookup yields CDR1 ENHRY and CDR2 SYGVKD. This CDR3 region has 13 residues. V was clipped by 6 bases and J by 2 bases, with 10 bases between them. CDR3 DNA: TGTGCCATCAGCCCGGTCCCTAACACTGAAGCTTTCTTT. Translating it yields CAISPVPNTEAFF.

The J gene is TRBJ1-4, the V gene TRBV28; 10 bases map to TRBD1. From germline, CDR1 is MDHEN and CDR2 SYDVKM. V shed 7 bases and J 6 bases; nucleotides not matched to a gene: 2. CDR3 size: 13 residues. CDR3 nucleotide sequence: TGTGCCAGCATTGGGACAGGGGATGAAAAACTGTTTTTT. It codes for CASIGTGDEKLFF. The whole variable domain, remainder taken from reference TRBV28 and TRBJ1-4, is DVKVTQSSRYLVKRTGEKVFLECVQDMDHENMFWYRQDPGLGLRLIYFSYDVKMKEKGDIPEGYSVSREKKERFSLILESASTNQTSMYLCASIGTGDEKLFFGSGTQLSVL.

The gene calls are TRBV5-5 and TRBJ2-3; no clear D. Trimming pared 4 bases from V and 4 bases from J, leaving 16 bases between. The CDR3 spans 15 residues. Germline loops: CDR1 SGHKS, CDR2 YYEKEE (reference sequence). The CDR3 bases are TGTGCCAGCAGCCCTATCGGCAGGCCTCCAGATACGCAGTATTTT. It is translated as CASSPIGRPPDTQYF.

DNA of the CDR3: TGTGCCAGCAGCCGATCTGGGGCCAACGTCCTGACTTTC. It encodes CASSRSGANVLTF. This chain uses TRBV5-4 with TRBJ2-6, with unresolved D. The length of the CDR3 is 13 residues. Germline lookup yields CDR1 SGHNT and CDR2 YYREEE (reference sequence). Trimming took off 4 bases at V and 1 base at J, with 3 bases between the two ends.

This chain connects TRBV20-1 to TRBJ2-7; perhaps TRBD1 as D (6 bases). This CDR3 is built from 11 residues. Germline V gives CDR1 DFQATT, CDR2 SNEGSKA (reference sequence). V lost 5 bases, J lost 4 bases, and 9 bases lay in between. The CDR3 reads CSASDRYEQYF. CDR3 in DNA: TGCAGTGCTTCTGACAGGTACGAGCAGTACTTC.

The chain recombines TRBV6-5 with TRBJ1-3; the match to TRBD1 covers 8 bases. Germline V gene data show CDR1 as MNHEY and CDR2 as SVGAGI. The V segment lost 6 bases and the J segment 4 bases; nucleotides outside the gene matches: 5. CDR3 length: 14 amino acids. CDR3 region: CASSRGQAGNTIYF. The CDR3 DNA reads as TGTGCCAGCAGCCGGGGACAGGCCGGAAACACCATATATTTT.

The chain uses TRBV5-4 and TRBJ2-7; 10 bases fit TRBD1. The junction had 16 bases not matched to a gene; V was cut back by 7 bases and J by 6 bases. The CDR3 sequence is 16 residues long. CDR1 is SGHNT and CDR2 is YYREEE in the germline V gene (reference sequence). The CDR3 nucleotides are TGTGCCAGCTTCTTGTGGGGGACAGGGGAGCTGGGCGAGCAGTACTTC. Translating it yields CASFLWGTGELGEQYF. Full variable domain (outside the CDR3, taken from reference TRBV5-4 and TRBJ2-7): ETGVTQSPTHLIKTRGQQVTLRCSSQSGHNTVSWYQQALGQGPQFIFQYYREEENGRGNFPPRFSGLQFPNYSSELNVNALELDDSALYLCASFLWGTGELGEQYFGPGTRLTVT.

This clone was detected only once. As DNA, the CDR3 is TGTGCCAGCAGCCTCCTGCCTCGGGCGAACACCGGGGAGCTGTTTTTT. Residues: CASSLLPRANTGELFF. The chain employs TRBV28 and TRBJ2-2; D call uncertain. Trimming left V 6 bases short and J 0 bases short, with 14 bases between. This CDR3 contains 16 residues. Germline V CDR1 and CDR2: MDHEN, SYDVKM.

The rearrangement uses TRBV5-1 and TRBJ2-4, with unresolved D. From germline, CDR1 is SGHRS and CDR2 YFSETQ. This CDR3 is 9 amino acids long. V shed 6 bases and J shed 7 bases, with 2 bases lying between them. The CDR3 is CASKNIQYF. The CDR3 bases are TGCGCCAGCAAGAACATTCAGTACTTC.

This clone was detected only a few times. CDR3 amino acids: CSASGTYIPYNEQFF. CDR3 nucleotides: TGCAGTGCTAGTGGGACATATATACCCTACAATGAGCAGTTCTTC. The rearrangement uses TRBV20-1 and TRBJ2-1; TRBD1 might be the D (6 bases). Germline-derived CDR1 and CDR2 are DFQATT and SNEGSKA (reference sequence). V shed 3 bases and J shed 2 bases, with 14 bases lying between them. CDR3 size: 15 residues.

The V gene is TRBV2, the J gene TRBJ2-1, with D unclear. The V gene lost 3 bases and the J gene lost 10 bases, with 19 bases spanning the gap. The CDR3 is made up of 15 amino acids. Germline values: CDR1 SNHLY, CDR2 FYNNEI. CDR3 DNA: TGTGCCAGCAGTGAGTTGTTTGTGGGCGGACGAGAGCAGTTCTTC. Translating gives CASSELFVGGREQFF.

CDR3: CASSLRAGGPKEKLFF. DNA of the CDR3: TGCGCCAGCAGCTTACGAGCAGGGGGCCCAAAAGAAAAACTGTTTTTT. The chain couples TRBV5-1 to TRBJ1-4; the match to TRBD1 covers 8 bases. Unmatched junction bases numbered 11, after V lost 2 bases and J lost 8 bases. The CDR3 extends over 16 amino acids. CDR1 is SGHRS and CDR2 is YFSETQ in the germline V gene.

The rearrangement joins TRBV6-6 to TRBJ1-1; 9 bases map to TRBD1. Germline values: CDR1 MNHNY, CDR2 SVGAGI (reference sequence). This CDR3 spans 14 amino acids. V was pared by 6 bases and J by 7 bases, with 9 bases of the junction left unmatched. In DNA, the CDR3 is TGTGCCAGCAGCCCCGGACAGGGGAAGTTTGAAGCTTTCTTT. It codes for CASSPGQGKFEAFF.

J is TRBJ2-1 and V is TRBV5-1; TRBD1 matches 10 bases. The CDR3 is 14 amino acids. Germline V lookup: CDR1 SGHRS, CDR2 YFSETQ. V was clipped by 8 bases and J by 7 bases; unmatched bases: 9. The chain's CDR3 is CASSGQGSWNEQFF. CDR3 DNA sequence: TGCGCCAGTTCGGGACAGGGGTCCTGGAATGAGCAGTTCTTC. Together with reference TRBV5-1 and TRBJ2-1, the CDR3 gives the full variable domain: KAGVTQTPRYLIKTRGQQVTLSCSPISGHRSVSWYQQTPGQGLQFLFEYFSETQRNKGNFPGRFSGRQFSNSRSEMNVSTLELGDSALYLCASSGQGSWNEQFFGPGTRLTVL.

The rearrangement links TRBV18 to TRBJ2-5; 12 bases line up with TRBD2. The V segment lost 2 bases and the J segment 4 bases; nucleotides outside the gene matches: 11. CDR1 and CDR2 (germline): KGHSH, LQKENI. CDR3 length: 18 residues. CDR3 sequence reads: CASSPGSGTLAGGETQYF. The CDR3 region has the DNA TGTGCCAGCTCACCAGGGTCCGGGACACTAGCGGGGGGAGAGACCCAGTACTTC.

The chain uses TRBV21-1 and TRBJ2-3; the table's D gene call, TRBD1, was not cross checked with the DNA. TRBV21-1 corresponds to a pseudogene. The CDR3 contains 16 residues. The CDR3 bases are TGTGCCAGCAGCAACACAGGGGAGACTAGCACAGATACGCAGTATTTT. This encodes CASSNTGETSTDTQYF.

The chain recombines TRBV9 with TRBJ2-3, with TRBD1 matching over 7 bases. This CDR3 contains 16 residues. Trimming at V came to 0 bases and at J to 2 bases, leaving 6 bases not matched to a gene. Germline V gene lookup returns CDR1 SGDLS and CDR2 YYNGEE. In nucleotides, the CDR3 is TGTGCCAGCAGCGTAGTGGCAGGGGGAAACACAGATACGCAGTATTTT. It encodes CASSVVAGGNTDTQYF.

The count of this clone is one. The chain carries TRBV9 and TRBJ2-1; 9 bases align to TRBD1. Per the germline V gene, CDR1 is SGDLS and CDR2 is YYNGEE. V was clipped by 2 bases and J by 10 bases; unmatched bases: 1. The CDR3 loop spans 12 amino acids. This CDR3 reads CASSVGQGEQFF. CDR3 nucleotides: TGTGCCAGCAGCGTGGGACAGGGAGAGCAGTTCTTC.

The chain combines TRBV9 with TRBJ2-5; 11 bases fit TRBD2. This CDR3 has 14 amino acids. With 3 bases clipped from V and 4 bases from J, the junction kept 2 bases outside the gene matches. The V gene's germline CDR1 is SGDLS and CDR2 YYNGEE. The CDR3 DNA reads TGTGCCAGCAGCGGTAGCGGGGGGGGAGAGACCCAGTACTTC. This gives the protein CASSGSGGGETQYF. The full variable domain, rest sourced from reference TRBV9 and TRBJ2-5, is DSGVTQTPKHLITATGQRVTLRCSPRSGDLSVYWYQQSLDQGLQFLIQYYNGEERAKGNILERFSAQQFPDLHSELNLSSLELGDSALYFCASSGSGGGETQYFGPGTRLLVL.

In its sample, this clone was seen once. The genes are TRBV30 and TRBJ2-1; D is perhaps TRBD2 (6 bases). The V and J ends lost 1 base and 14 bases respectively, with 15 bases between them. Germline V gives CDR1 GTSNPN, CDR2 SVGIG (reference sequence). The CDR3 sequence is 12 residues long. This CDR3 is CAWSGGAGLKFF. The CDR3 nucleotides are TGTGCCTGGAGTGGGGGCGCGGGATTAAAGTTCTTC.

The V call is TRBV5-5, the J call TRBJ2-7; D may be TRBD1 (6 bases). Germline CDR1 reads SGHKS; CDR2 reads YYEKEE (reference sequence). V was clipped by 5 bases and J by 3 bases, with 18 bases between them. The length of the CDR3 is 15 residues. The CDR3 DNA reads TGTGCCAGCAGGTTTGGGGCCGGGACAAGCTACGAGCAGTACTTC. Its protein product is CASRFGAGTSYEQYF.